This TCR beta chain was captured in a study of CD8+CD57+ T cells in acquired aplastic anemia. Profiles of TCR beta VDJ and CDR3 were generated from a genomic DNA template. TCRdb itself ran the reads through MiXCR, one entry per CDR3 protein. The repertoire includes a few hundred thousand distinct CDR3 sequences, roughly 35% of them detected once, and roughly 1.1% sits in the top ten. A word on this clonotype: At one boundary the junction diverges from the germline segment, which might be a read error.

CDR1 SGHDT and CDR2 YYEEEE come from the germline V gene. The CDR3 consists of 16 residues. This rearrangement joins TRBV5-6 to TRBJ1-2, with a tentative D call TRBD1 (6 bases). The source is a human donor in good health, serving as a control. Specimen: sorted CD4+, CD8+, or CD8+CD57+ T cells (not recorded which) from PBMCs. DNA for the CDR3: TGTGCCAGCAGCTTGTTTGGTGTGGGGCCAGGGGATGGCTACGCCTTC. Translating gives CASSLFGVGPGDGYAF. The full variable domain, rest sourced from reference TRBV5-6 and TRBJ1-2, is DAGVTQSPTHLIKTRGQQVTLRCSPKSGHDTVSWYQQALGQGPQFIFQYYEEEERQRGNFPDRFSGHQFPNYSSELNVNALLLGDSALYLCASSLFGVGPGDGYAFGSGTRLTVV.